This TCR beta chain was sequenced in a study of follicular helper T cells after annual influenza vaccination (dated by TCRdb to about 2017). Background for the entire study: After each seasonal influenza vaccination, blood was collected on days 0, 7 and 28. To study recall of cTfh clones, some subjects were followed through successive annual vaccinations in the 2013-2014, 2014-2015 and 2015-2016 seasons. One week after vaccination, a second recruited cohort of 12 to 13 subjects (Table S1) displayed a similar ICOS+CD38+ cTfh response. Multi-year samples were available for six subjects, with four spanning two vaccination seasons and two spanning three seasons. The 2015 samples were processed right after collection, while the 2013-2014 samples were cryopreserved.

The time point label corresponds to: 2015-2016 season, 7 days after influenza vaccination. TCRB sequencing was used to follow sorted CD4 subsets from the blood of adults before and after they were given the seasonal inactivated influenza vaccine (Fluvarix). To be eligible, subjects had to live in the community and must not have received influenza vaccine in the previous 6 months. Reasons for exclusion included contraindications to influenza vaccine, substance abuse, HIV/AIDS, active malignancy, immunomodulatory medication, and active illness such as respiratory infection. At each time point, about 35 to 110 mL of blood was collected. Circulating Tfh were defined as non-naive CD4+CXCR5+PD-1+ cells and sorted into ICOS+CD38+ and ICOS-CD38- fractions. Ficoll-Paque PLUS or SepMate separation was used to isolate PBMC. Cell subsets were sorted from PBMC on a BD FACS Aria before DNA extraction. The library was prepared using the immunoSEQ multiplex PCR assay. Adaptive Biotechnologies handled the TCRB amplification, library preparation, sequencing and preliminary bioinformatics at Survey level resolution. For TCRB sequencing, genomic DNA from the sorted cTfh populations was amplified by multiplex PCR. From the authors' description of their analysis: Clonality was calculated in R as 1 minus normalized Shannon entropy, and the Gini index was calculated with the R package ineq. Overlap score was the summed counts of shared sequences divided by total counts of all sequences in both compared samples. The significance of shared clonotypes was tested with Fisher's exact test, assuming a theoretical repertoire of 10^7 TCRB sequences. TCRdb stores this immuneACCESS table with in-frame sequences only. Part of the clones is absent; in the studies checked, under half of the shortfall reflects unresolved V genes, and no reason is known for the rest. The V and J calls and clone size are taken from that table; D and trimming were inferred from the DNA. Within this sample are just over 8,500 clones, with more than 75% of them counted one time only. Jointly, the top ten make up about 4% of the sample.

Via the germline V gene, CDR1 is SGHDT and CDR2 YYEEEE. Inclusive of the bounding cysteine and phenylalanine, the CDR3 is 16 residues long. The DNA shown is the 48-base CDR3, in frame from base 1. V sheds 4 bases and J sheds 0 bases, leaving 14 bases between their ends. Overall study outcomes, separate from this receptor: ICOS+CD38+ cTfh clonality correlated with the frequency of that population, and its change correlated with the change in circulating plasmablast frequency. Rare clonotypes could not be sampled because productive TCRB sequences were recovered from only about 9-20% of the analyzed cells. A recurrent oligoclonal ICOS+CD38+ cTfh response containing tetramer and AIM influenza-specific clonotypes was recalled by successive annual vaccinations. Day 7 ICOS+CD38+ clones were most often found later in ICOS-CD38- cTfh, suggesting that subset may serve as a memory reservoir.

This clone was found once. The antigen it recognizes is unknown. No per-base quality is available; no much larger clone lies one base away. This TCR derives from an adult who received the influenza vaccine. Here the chain combines TRBV5-6 and TRBJ1-3; a weak D assignment points to TRBD1 (6 bases agree). This material consisted of CXCR5+ CD38- circulating T follicular helper cells from blood, taken 7 days after influenza vaccination. The cell subset or site label of this sample denotes: circulating Tfh, non-naive CD4+CXCR5+PD-1+ (ICOS+CD38+ or ICOS-CD38-). CDR3 region: CASSRRSDSSGNTIYF. The bases are TGTGCCAGCAGCAGACGATCGGACAGCTCTGGAAACACCATATATTTT.